This T cell receptor beta chain was found in a study of blood T cell repertoires in COVID-19. On the study more broadly: The United States, Italy and Spain were the sources of the acute and convalescent COVID-19 samples. T cells, B-cell-depleted T cells, or PBMCs provided the cDNA or gDNA that served as material.

The germline V gene encodes CDR1 LNHDA and CDR2 SQIVND (reference sequence). V was clipped by 9 bases and J by 1 base; unmatched bases: 7. The CDR3 runs 14 residues. In the authors' methods: Reference gene primer amplification yielded estimated nucleated cell counts. This table comes from immunoSEQ multiplex PCR, and its TCRdb copy is limited to in-frame clones, with some not included. Clone size and the V and J calls come from that table; the DNA yielded D and trimming. The table has about 120,000 clones, 75% to 80% seen once. The source is a human donor in a cohort sampled during active COVID-19. Sequencing was performed on peripheral blood. The chain combines TRBV19 with TRBJ2-7, with TRBD1 identical over 9 bases. In DNA, the CDR3 is TGTGCCAGCAAGAAGGACAGGGGTTCCTACGAGCAGTACTTC. It specifies CASKKDRGSYEQYF.